The 9 T cell receptor beta chains below were found in one sample sequenced in a study of blood T cells in healthy people across ages (dated by TCRdb to the mid-2010s). The receptor library was made with 5' RACE. Reads for this sample came from an Illumina HiSeq 2500. A second roughly 6 to 11 cycle PCR used a sample-barcoded 5' primer and a J-beta primer mix. The public reads were reanalyzed by TCRdb: fastp trimming at Q25, MiXCR alignment, in-frame beta chains only. Each CDR3 protein gets just one entry, which takes the most common genes and DNA from the rows behind it. In this sample the table shows approximately 690,000 distinct CDR3 sequences, 58% of which occur a single time. The ten largest clones take up approximately 40% of the sample. Sequences were obtained from blood. The receptors derive from a man in his sixties in good health.

The rearrangement uses TRBV6-2 or TRBV6-3 and TRBJ1-5; D call uncertain. V gave up 4 bases and J gave up 0 bases, with 10 bases separating them. The CDR3 has 15 amino acids. Germline V gene sequence: CDR1 MNHEY, CDR2 SVGEGT. Written as DNA, the CDR3 is TGTGCCAGCAGTTGGCGGGTCTATAGCAATCAGCCCCAGCATTTT. Amino acid sequence: CASSWRVYSNQPQHF.

This chain links TRBV7-9 with TRBJ2-7; 9 bases are a match to TRBD1. Unmatched junction bases numbered 3, after V lost 1 base and J lost 2 bases. CDR1 and CDR2 (germline): SEHNR, FQNEAQ (reference sequence). There are 15 residues in the CDR3. The CDR3 nucleotides are TGTGCCAGCAGCTTAGAACAGGGGGCGGCCTACGAGCAGTACTTC. Its protein product is CASSLEQGAAYEQYF.

V usage is TRBV6-5 and J usage is TRBJ2-5; 8 positions match TRBD2. The CDR3 spans 15 residues. V shed 6 bases and J 4 bases; nucleotides not matched to a gene: 10. Germline V lookup: CDR1 MNHEY, CDR2 SVGAGI. This chain's CDR3 is CASRRPAGGLETQYF. CDR3 DNA: TGTGCCAGCAGGAGACCCGCGGGGGGATTAGAGACCCAGTACTTC.

The gene calls are TRBV3-1 and TRBJ1-2; D gene uncertain. Looked up from germline, CDR1 is LGHDT and CDR2 is YNNKEL (reference sequence). With 1 base removed from V and 5 bases from J, the gap between germline ends came to 11 bases. CDR3 length: 14 amino acids. For the CDR3, the DNA is TGTGCCAGCAGCCAAGTTCTAGGCGGGTATGGCTACACCTTC. Translated: CASSQVLGGYGYTF.

On this clonotype itself: A read error may explain this, as a much larger clone is one base away. The chain has TRBV6-1 and TRBJ1-2, with 7 positions matching TRBD1. CDR1 and CDR2 (germline): MNHNS, SASEGT. The CDR3 spans 15 residues. With V trimmed by 0 bases and J by 7 bases, 8 bases remained unmatched. CDR3 in amino acids: CASSEAGTEACGYTF. The DNA for the CDR3 is TGTGCCAGCAGTGAAGCGGGGACAGAGGCCTGTGGCTACACCTTC.

The rearrangement joins TRBV28 to TRBJ2-3; no reliable D call. V gave up 4 bases and J gave up 8 bases, with 13 bases separating them. The germline V gene encodes CDR1 MDHEN and CDR2 SYDVKM. The CDR3 has 13 residues. This CDR3 is CASSSPDRVTQYF. As DNA, the CDR3 is TGTGCCAGCAGTTCCCCGGATCGGGTTACGCAGTATTTT.

This clonotype has only a few counts. The J gene is TRBJ1-2, the V gene TRBV7-2, with D unclear. The CDR3 runs to 12 residues. V lost 1 base to trimming and J lost 3 bases, with 3 bases between them. Germline-derived CDR1 and CDR2 are SGHTA and FQGNSA. This CDR3 reads CASSLEHYGYTF. In DNA, the CDR3 is TGTGCCAGCAGCTTAGAACACTATGGCTACACCTTC.

This rearrangement joins TRBV20-1 to TRBJ2-5; TRBD2 might be the D (7 bases). The tail of the sequence fits TRBJ2-4 better, so the J call may be wrong. The length of the CDR3 is 14 residues. The germline gives CDR1 DFQATT, CDR2 SNEGSKA (reference sequence). CDR3 sequence: CSALIGGPKNIQYF. CDR3 bases: TGCAGTGCTCTAATCGGGGGGCCCAAAAACATTCAGTACTTC.

Here the CDR3 reads CASSPLVLAGWFETQYF. CDR3 DNA sequence: TGTGCCAGCAGCCCCCTTGTTCTAGCGGGATGGTTTGAGACCCAGTACTTC. The chain combines TRBV27 with TRBJ2-4; TRBD2 aligns across 9 bases. Gene TRBJ2-5 matches the end of the DNA better, so the J call may be wrong. CDR1 MNHEY and CDR2 SMNVEV come from the germline V gene (reference sequence). The CDR3 contains 17 residues.